A selection of T cell receptor beta chains follows, all from one sample in a study of T cell responses to AZD1222 COVID-19 vaccine. Clones were sequenced by immunoSEQ multiplex PCR, and TCRdb holds only the in-frame ones, with some missing. The table shows over 150,000 clones, with around 85% occurring only once. The starting material was peripheral blood, obtained 28 days after the second AZD1222 dose. The origin of the receptors is an adult who received the AZD1222 COVID-19 vaccine. CDR3s include the opening cysteine and the closing phenylalanine or tryptophan. D genes are given only for firm matches. Only some rows state a clone size, as once, few, many or a class for expanded clones.

abundance,d_gene,v_gene,j_gene,CDR3aa,CDR3nt
.,TRBD1,TRBV5-1,TRBJ1-2,CASSFGQGASYGYTF,TGCGCCAGCAGCTTTGGACAGGGGGCATCGTATGGCTACACCTTC
.,.,TRBV5-6,TRBJ1-6,CASSLMTVVNSPLHF,TGTGCCAGCAGCTTGATGACGGTTGTTAATTCACCCCTCCACTTT
once,.,TRBV11-2,TRBJ2-7,CASSPRSRFGFYEQYF,TGTGCCAGCAGCCCAAGGTCGCGATTCGGATTCTACGAGCAGTACTTC
.,.,TRBV21-1,TRBJ1-5,CASTVLRGPLNQPQHF,TGTGCCAGCACCGTCTTGAGGGGGCCCCTCAATCAGCCCCAGCATTTT
.,TRBD1,TRBV12-5,TRBJ2-2,CASGLADRGRPGELFF,TGTGCTAGTGGTTTGGCAGACAGGGGGCGCCCCGGGGAGCTGTTTTTT
.,TRBD1,TRBV7-9,TRBJ1-1,CASSSRTGGPEAFF,TGTGCCAGCAGCTCCCGGACAGGGGGGCCTGAAGCTTTCTTT
.,.,TRBV6-6,TRBJ1-2,CASEDGGYTF,TGTGCCAGCGAAGACGGCGGCTACACCTTC
once,.,TRBV2,TRBJ1-3,CASSQALRNTIYF,TGTGCCAGCAGTCAAGCCCTTAGAAACACCATATATTTT
.,.,TRBV6-5,TRBJ1-6,CASSQQNYNSPLHF,TGTGCCAGCAGCCAACAAAACTATAATTCACCCCTCCACTTT
.,TRBD1,TRBV11-1,TRBJ2-7,CASNRDRDDEQYF,TGTGCCAGCAACCGGGACAGGGACGACGAGCAGTACTTC
.,.,TRBV25-1,TRBJ1-5,CASSHGSSNQPQHF,TGTGCCAGCAGCCACGGGAGTAGCAATCAGCCCCAGCATTTT
once,TRBD1,TRBV13,TRBJ2-2,CASSSLRDRANTGELFF,TGTGCCAGCAGCTCCCTCCGGGACAGGGCGAACACCGGGGAGCTGTTTTTT
.,.,TRBV30,TRBJ2-5,CAWSEQPGEAQYF,TGTGCCTGGAGTGAACAGCCTGGGGAGGCCCAGTACTTC
.,.,TRBV5-1,TRBJ1-1,CASSEQPNTEAFF,TGCGCCAGCAGCGAACAGCCGAACACTGAAGCTTTCTTT
.,TRBD1,TRBV30,TRBJ1-6,CAWRSGQGRSPLHF,TGTGCCTGGAGATCCGGACAGGGCCGTTCACCCCTCCACTTT
.,.,TRBV7-2,TRBJ2-7,CASSPSLYEQYF,TGTGCCAGCAGCCCGTCATTATACGAGCAGTACTTC
.,TRBD1,TRBV9,TRBJ2-5,CASSVLGQGQETQYF,TGTGCCAGCAGCGTTCTTGGACAGGGACAAGAGACCCAGTACTTC
.,.,TRBV30,TRBJ1-1,CAWSPGGGRTEAFF,TGTGCCTGGAGTCCCGGAGGGGGGCGGACTGAAGCTTTCTTT
few,TRBD1,TRBV28,TRBJ2-1,CASSSPSGTGLYEQFF,TGTGCCAGCAGTTCCCCGTCCGGGACAGGGTTATATGAGCAGTTCTTC
.,TRBD2,TRBV6-2/TRBV6-3,TRBJ2-5,CASSYVSGQETQYF,TGTGCCAGCAGTTACGTTAGCGGGCAAGAGACCCAGTACTTC
.,.,TRBV5-4,TRBJ1-2,CASSHFSSRGYGYTF,TGTGCCAGCAGCCATTTTAGTAGCAGGGGCTATGGCTACACCTTC
.,.,TRBV19,TRBJ1-5,CASSIRGGDNQPQHF,TGTGCCAGTAGTATTCGCGGGGGTGACAATCAGCCCCAGCATTTT
few,.,TRBV19,TRBJ1-5,CASTPRGTTSNQPQHF,TGTGCCAGTACCCCCCGGGGCACAACTAGCAATCAGCCCCAGCATTTT
.,.,TRBV12-5,TRBJ1-5,CASGLVNQPQHF,TGTGCTAGTGGTTTGGTAAATCAGCCCCAGCATTTT